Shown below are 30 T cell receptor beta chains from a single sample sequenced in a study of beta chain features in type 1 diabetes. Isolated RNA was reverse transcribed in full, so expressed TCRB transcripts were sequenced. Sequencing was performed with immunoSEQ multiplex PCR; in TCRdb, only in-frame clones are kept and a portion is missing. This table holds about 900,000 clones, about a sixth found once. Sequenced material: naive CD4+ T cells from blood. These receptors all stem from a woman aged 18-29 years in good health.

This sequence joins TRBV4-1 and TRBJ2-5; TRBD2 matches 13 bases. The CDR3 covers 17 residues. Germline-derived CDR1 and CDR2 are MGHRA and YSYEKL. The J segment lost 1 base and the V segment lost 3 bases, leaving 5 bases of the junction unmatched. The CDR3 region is CASSQTWTSGSQETQYF. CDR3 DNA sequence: TGCGCCAGCAGCCAGACTTGGACTAGCGGGAGCCAAGAGACCCAGTACTTC.

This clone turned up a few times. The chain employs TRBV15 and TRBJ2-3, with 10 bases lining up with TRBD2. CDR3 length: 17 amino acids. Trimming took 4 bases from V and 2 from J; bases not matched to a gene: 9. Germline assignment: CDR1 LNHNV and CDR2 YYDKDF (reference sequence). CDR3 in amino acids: CATSIGGAGGNTDTQYF. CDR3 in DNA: TGTGCCACCAGCATAGGAGGAGCGGGAGGGAACACAGATACGCAGTATTTT.

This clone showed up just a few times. CDR3 protein: CASSRDPSEQFF. The CDR3 DNA reads as TGTGCCAGCAGCCGGGACCCGAGCGAGCAGTTCTTC. The chain links TRBV11-2 to TRBJ2-1; D is possibly TRBD1 or TRBD2 (5 bases each). The CDR3 has 12 residues. Germline V gene sequence: CDR1 SGHAT, CDR2 FQNNGV. Between the trimmed V and J ends, which lost 5 bases and 10 bases, there was a span of 12 bases. Together with reference TRBV11-2 and TRBJ2-1, the CDR3 gives the full variable domain: EAGVAQSPRYKIIEKRQSVAFWCNPISGHATLYWYQQILGQGPKLLIQFQNNGVVDDSQLPKDRFSAERLKGVDSTLKIQPAKLEDSAVYLCASSRDPSEQFFGPGTRLTVL.

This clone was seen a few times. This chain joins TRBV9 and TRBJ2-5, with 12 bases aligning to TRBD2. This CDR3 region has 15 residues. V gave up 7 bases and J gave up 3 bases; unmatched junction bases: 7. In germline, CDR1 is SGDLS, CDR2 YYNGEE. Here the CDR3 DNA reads TGTGCCAGCTCGACTAGCGGGAGAGGAAAAGAGACCCAGTACTTC. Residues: CASSTSGRGKETQYF.

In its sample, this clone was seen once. For the CDR3, the DNA is TGTGCCAGCAGCTACCAGGGCGCCGACACTGAAGCTTTCTTT. Protein: CASSYQGADTEAFF. The V gene is TRBV9, the J gene TRBJ1-1; TRBD1 is a possible D gene (5 bases). Trimming removed 4 bases from V and 3 bases from J, with 13 bases in between. The V gene's germline CDR1 is SGDLS and CDR2 YYNGEE. The CDR3 has 14 amino acids.

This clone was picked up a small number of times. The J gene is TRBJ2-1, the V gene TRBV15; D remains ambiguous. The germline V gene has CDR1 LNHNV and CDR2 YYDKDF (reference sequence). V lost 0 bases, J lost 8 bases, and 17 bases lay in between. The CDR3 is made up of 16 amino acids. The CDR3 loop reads CATSRDGLVGFDEQFF. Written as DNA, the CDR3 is TGTGCCACCAGCAGAGATGGTCTCGTGGGCTTTGATGAGCAGTTCTTC. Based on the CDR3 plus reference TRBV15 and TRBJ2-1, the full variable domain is DAMVIQNPRYQVTQFGKPVTLSCSQTLNHNVMYWYQQKSSQAPKLLFHYYDKDFNNEADTPDNFQSRRPNTSFCFLDIRSPGLGDTAMYLCATSRDGLVGFDEQFFGPGTRLTVL.

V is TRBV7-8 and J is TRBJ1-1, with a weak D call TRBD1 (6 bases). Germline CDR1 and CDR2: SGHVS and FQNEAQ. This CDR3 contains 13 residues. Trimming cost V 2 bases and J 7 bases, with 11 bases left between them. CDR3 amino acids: CASSLRTVGEAFF. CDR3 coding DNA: TGTGCCAGCAGCTTACGGACAGTCGGTGAAGCTTTCTTT.

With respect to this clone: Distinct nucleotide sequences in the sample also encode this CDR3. Written as DNA, the CDR3 is TGTGCCATCAGTGAGTCACCAGATACGCAGTATTTT. Residues: CAISESPDTQYF. This chain links TRBV10-3 with TRBJ2-3; D is unresolved. The CDR3 sequence is 12 residues long. The V gene lost 0 bases and the J gene lost 4 bases, with 2 bases spanning the gap. CDR1 is ENHRY and CDR2 is SYGVKD in the germline V gene.

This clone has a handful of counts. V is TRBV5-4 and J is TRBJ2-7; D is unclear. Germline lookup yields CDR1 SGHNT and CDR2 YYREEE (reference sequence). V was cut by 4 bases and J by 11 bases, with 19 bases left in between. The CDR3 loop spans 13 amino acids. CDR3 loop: CASSRGIENSEYF. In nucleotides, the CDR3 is TGTGCCAGCAGCCGTGGGATCGAGAACAGCGAGTACTTC. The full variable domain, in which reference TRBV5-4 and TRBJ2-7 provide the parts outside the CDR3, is ETGVTQSPTHLIKTRGQQVTLRCSSQSGHNTVSWYQQALGQGPQFIFQYYREEENGRGNFPPRFSGLQFPNYSSELNVNALELDDSALYLCASSRGIENSEYFGPGTRLTVT.

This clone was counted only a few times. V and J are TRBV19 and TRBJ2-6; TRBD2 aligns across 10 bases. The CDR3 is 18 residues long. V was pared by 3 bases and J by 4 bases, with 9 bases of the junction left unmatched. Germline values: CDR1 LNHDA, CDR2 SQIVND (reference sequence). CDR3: CASSMGLALGLGANVLTF. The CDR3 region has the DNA TGTGCCAGTAGTATGGGACTAGCGTTGGGTCTGGGGGCCAACGTCCTGACTTTC.

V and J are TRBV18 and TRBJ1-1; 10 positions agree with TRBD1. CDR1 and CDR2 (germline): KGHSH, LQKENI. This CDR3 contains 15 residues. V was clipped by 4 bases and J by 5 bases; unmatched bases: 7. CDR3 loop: CASSRDRGFQTEAFF. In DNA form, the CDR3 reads TGTGCCAGCTCACGGGACAGGGGTTTTCAGACTGAAGCTTTCTTT.

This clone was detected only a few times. The chain's CDR3 is CASSQQREGTGELFF. DNA for the CDR3: TGTGCCAGCAGTCAACAGCGGGAAGGGACCGGGGAGCTGTTTTTT. The chain couples TRBV6-6 to TRBJ2-2, with TRBD2 identical over 7 bases. Germline values: CDR1 MNHNY, CDR2 SVGAGI (reference sequence). The V and J ends lost 5 bases and 5 bases, in that order; junction bases with no gene match: 8. The CDR3 contains 15 residues.

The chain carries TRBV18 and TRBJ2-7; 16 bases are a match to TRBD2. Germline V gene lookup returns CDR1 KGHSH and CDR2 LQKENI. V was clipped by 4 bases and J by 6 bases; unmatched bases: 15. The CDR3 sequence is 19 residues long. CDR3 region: CASSHSGTSGRAVPGEQYF. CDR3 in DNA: TGTGCCAGCTCACATTCCGGGACTAGCGGGAGGGCCGTACCGGGCGAGCAGTACTTC.

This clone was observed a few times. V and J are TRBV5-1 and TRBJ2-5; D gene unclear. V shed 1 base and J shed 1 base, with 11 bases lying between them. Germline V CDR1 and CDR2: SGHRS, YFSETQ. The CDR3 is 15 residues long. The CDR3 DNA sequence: TGCGCCAGCAGCTTGAATCCGTTGGTCCAAGAGACCCAGTACTTC. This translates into CASSLNPLVQETQYF.

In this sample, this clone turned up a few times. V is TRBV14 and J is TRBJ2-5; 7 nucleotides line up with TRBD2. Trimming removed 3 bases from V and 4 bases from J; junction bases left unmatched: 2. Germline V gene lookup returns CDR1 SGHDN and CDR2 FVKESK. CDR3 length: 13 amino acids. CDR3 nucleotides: TGTGCCAGCAGCCAGGGACTATCAGAGACCCAGTACTTC. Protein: CASSQGLSETQYF.

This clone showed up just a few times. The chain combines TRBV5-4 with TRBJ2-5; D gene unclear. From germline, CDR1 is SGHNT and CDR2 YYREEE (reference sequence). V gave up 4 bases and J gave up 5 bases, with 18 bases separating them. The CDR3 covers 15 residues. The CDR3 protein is CASSQDRTDLETQYF. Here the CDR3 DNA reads TGTGCCAGCAGCCAAGACCGGACCGACCTTGAGACCCAGTACTTC. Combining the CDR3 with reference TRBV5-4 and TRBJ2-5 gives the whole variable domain ETGVTQSPTHLIKTRGQQVTLRCSSQSGHNTVSWYQQALGQGPQFIFQYYREEENGRGNFPPRFSGLQFPNYSSELNVNALELDDSALYLCASSQDRTDLETQYFGPGTRLLVL.

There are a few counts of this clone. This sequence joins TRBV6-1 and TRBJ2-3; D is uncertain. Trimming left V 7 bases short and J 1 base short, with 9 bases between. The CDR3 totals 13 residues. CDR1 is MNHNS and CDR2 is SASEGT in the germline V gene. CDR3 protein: CASKAFRTDTQYF. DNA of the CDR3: TGTGCCAGCAAGGCTTTCCGCACAGATACGCAGTATTTT.

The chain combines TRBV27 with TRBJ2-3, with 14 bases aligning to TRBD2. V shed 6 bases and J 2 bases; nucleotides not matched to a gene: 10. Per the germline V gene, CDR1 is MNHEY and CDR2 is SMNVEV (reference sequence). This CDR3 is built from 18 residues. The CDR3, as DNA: TGTGCCAGCAGAACCGGGACTAGCGGGAGAGCGTCCACAGATACGCAGTATTTT. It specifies CASRTGTSGRASTDTQYF.

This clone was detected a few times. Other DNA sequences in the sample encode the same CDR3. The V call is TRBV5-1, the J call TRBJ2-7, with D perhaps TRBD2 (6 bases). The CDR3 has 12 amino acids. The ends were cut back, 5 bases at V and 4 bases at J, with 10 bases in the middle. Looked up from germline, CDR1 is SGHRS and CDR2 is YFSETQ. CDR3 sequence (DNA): TGCGCCAGCAGTGTTGGGGGGTACGAGCAGTACTTC. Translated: CASSVGGYEQYF.

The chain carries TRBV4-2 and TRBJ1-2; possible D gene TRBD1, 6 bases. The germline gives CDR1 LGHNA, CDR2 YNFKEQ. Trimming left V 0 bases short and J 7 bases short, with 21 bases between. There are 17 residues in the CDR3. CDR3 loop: CASSQDRPRVVRGGYTF. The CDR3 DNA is TGTGCCAGCAGCCAAGATCGCCCCCGGGTAGTCAGGGGTGGCTACACCTTC.

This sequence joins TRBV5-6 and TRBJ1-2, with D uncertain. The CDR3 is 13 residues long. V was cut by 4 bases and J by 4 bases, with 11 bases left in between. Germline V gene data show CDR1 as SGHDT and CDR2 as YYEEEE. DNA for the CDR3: TGTGCCAGCAGCCCGGGGTCCGCCTATGGCTACACCTTC. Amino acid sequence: CASSPGSAYGYTF. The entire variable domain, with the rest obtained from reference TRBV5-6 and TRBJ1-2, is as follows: DAGVTQSPTHLIKTRGQQVTLRCSPKSGHDTVSWYQQALGQGPQFIFQYYEEEERQRGNFPDRFSGHQFPNYSSELNVNALLLGDSALYLCASSPGSAYGYTFGSGTRLTVV.

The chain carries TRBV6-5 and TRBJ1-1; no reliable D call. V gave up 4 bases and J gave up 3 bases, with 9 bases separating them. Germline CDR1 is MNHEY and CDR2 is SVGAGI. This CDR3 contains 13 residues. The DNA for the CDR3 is TGTGCCAGCAGTTTTTCGCCCTACACTGAAGCTTTCTTT. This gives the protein CASSFSPYTEAFF.

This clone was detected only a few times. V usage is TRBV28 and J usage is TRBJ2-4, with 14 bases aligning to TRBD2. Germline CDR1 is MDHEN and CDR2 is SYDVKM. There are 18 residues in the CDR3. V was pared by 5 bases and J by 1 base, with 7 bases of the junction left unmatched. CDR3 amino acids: CASSTGTSGSWAKNIQYF. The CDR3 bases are TGTGCCAGCAGTACAGGGACTAGCGGGAGTTGGGCCAAAAACATTCAGTACTTC. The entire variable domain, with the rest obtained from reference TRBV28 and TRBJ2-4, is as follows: DVKVTQSSRYLVKRTGEKVFLECVQDMDHENMFWYRQDPGLGLRLIYFSYDVKMKEKGDIPEGYSVSREKKERFSLILESASTNQTSMYLCASSTGTSGSWAKNIQYFGAGTRLSVL.

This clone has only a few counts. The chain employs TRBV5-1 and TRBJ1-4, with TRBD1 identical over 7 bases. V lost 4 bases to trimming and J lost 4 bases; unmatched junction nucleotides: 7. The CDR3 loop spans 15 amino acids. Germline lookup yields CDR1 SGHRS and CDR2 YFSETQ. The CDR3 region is CASSPEGQYNEKLFF. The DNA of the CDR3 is TGCGCCAGCAGCCCTGAGGGACAGTATAATGAAAAACTGTTTTTT.

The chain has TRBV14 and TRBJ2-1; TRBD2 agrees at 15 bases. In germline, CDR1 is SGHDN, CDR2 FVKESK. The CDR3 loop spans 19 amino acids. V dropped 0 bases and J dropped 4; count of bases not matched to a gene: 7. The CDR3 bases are TGTGCCAGCAGCCAAGATGCGGGACTAGCGGGAGGCCGGTACAATGAGCAGTTCTTC. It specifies CASSQDAGLAGGRYNEQFF.

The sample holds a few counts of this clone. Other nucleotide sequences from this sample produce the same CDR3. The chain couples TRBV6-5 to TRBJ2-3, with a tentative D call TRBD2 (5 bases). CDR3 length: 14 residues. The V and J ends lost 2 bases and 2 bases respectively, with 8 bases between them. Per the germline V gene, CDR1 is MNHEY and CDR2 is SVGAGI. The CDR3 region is CASSYGRPTDTQYF. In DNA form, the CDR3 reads TGTGCCAGCAGTTACGGGAGACCCACAGATACGCAGTATTTT.

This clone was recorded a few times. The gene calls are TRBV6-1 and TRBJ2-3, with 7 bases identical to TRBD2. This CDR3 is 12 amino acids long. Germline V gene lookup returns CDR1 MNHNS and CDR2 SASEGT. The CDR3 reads CARTRRTDTQYF. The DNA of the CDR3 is TGTGCACGGACTAGGCGCACAGATACGCAGTATTTT.

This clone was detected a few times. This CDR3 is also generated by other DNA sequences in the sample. The CDR3: CASSLGQETQYF. CDR3 in DNA: TGTGCCAGCTCCCTAGGCCAAGAGACCCAGTACTTC. The chain carries TRBV28 and TRBJ2-5, with D uncertain. Trimming left V 8 bases short and J 1 base short, with 8 bases between. The CDR3 is 12 residues long. The germline V gene has CDR1 MDHEN and CDR2 SYDVKM.

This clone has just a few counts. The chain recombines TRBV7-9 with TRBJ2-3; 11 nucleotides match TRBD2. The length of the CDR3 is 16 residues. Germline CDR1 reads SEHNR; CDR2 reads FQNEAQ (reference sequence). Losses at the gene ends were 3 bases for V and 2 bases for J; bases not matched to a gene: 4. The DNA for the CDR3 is TGTGCCAGCAGCTTGGGGACTAGCGGCTTCACAGATACGCAGTATTTT. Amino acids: CASSLGTSGFTDTQYF.

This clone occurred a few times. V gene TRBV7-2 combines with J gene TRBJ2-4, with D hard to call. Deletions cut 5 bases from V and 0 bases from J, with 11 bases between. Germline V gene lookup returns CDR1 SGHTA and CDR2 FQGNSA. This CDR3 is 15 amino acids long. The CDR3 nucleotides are TGTGCCAGCAGCGGTCAATTTGGAGCCAAAAACATTCAGTACTTC. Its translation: CASSGQFGAKNIQYF.